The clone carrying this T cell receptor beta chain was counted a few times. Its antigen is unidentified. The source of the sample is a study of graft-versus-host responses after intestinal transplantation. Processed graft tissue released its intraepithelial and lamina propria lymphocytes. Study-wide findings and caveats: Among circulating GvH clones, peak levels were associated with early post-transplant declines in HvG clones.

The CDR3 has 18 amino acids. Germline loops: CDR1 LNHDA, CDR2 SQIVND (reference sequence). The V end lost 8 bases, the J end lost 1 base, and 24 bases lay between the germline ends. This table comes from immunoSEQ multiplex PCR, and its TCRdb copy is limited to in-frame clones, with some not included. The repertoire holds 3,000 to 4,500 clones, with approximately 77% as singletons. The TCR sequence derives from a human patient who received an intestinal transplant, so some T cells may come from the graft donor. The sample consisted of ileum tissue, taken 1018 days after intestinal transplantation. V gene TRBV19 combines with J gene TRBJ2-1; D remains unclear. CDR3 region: CASAPSNRARWSYNEQFF. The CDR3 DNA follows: TGTGCCAGTGCTCCCAGCAACCGGGCCCGGTGGTCCTACAATGAGCAGTTCTTC.